These 20 T cell receptor beta chains originate from one sample sequenced in a study of post-analysis software for immune sequencing data (dated by TCRdb to the mid-2010s). These receptors lack a known antigen. Receptors were amplified or captured by PCR. The listed sequencing device is Illumina HiSeq 2500. Unique molecular identifiers were incorporated into TCR beta cDNA libraries to reduce PCR and sequencing biases. The public reads were run again by TCRdb, first through fastp at Q25 and then through MiXCR, and only productive beta chains were kept. Each CDR3 protein appears once, grouped with its most common genes and DNA. This sample comprises roughly 400,000 distinct CDR3 sequences, about 40% of them detected only once. The ten largest make up 7.5% to 8.5% of the sample. Broader findings and caveats from the paper: Significantly higher frequencies in patients than in controls were found for a handful of TRBV segments, including TRBV5-6, TRBV5-1 and TRBV20-1.

Specimen: blood. The receptors were gathered from a girl aged 2 to 10 with multiple sclerosis.

This chain connects TRBV6-1 to TRBJ2-1, with D unclear. The germline gives CDR1 MNHNS, CDR2 SASEGT. The V gene lost 6 bases and the J gene lost 4 bases, with 10 bases spanning the gap. This CDR3 comprises 13 residues. Here the CDR3 DNA reads TGTGCCAGCAGGACATTGCCTTACAATGAGCAGTTCTTC. It specifies CASRTLPYNEQFF.

The V and J genes are TRBV5-1 and TRBJ2-1; D is undetermined. Germline values: CDR1 SGHRS, CDR2 YFSETQ. The V end was cut by 3 bases, the J end by 0 bases, with 13 bases between. The CDR3 consists of 16 residues. CDR3: CASSSGGTYSYNEQFF. Here the CDR3 DNA reads TGCGCCAGCAGCTCGGGCGGCACATACTCCTACAATGAGCAGTTCTTC.

This clonotype was found many times. This sequence joins TRBV9 and TRBJ2-3; no definite D call. The CDR3 consists of 14 residues. The V gene lost 1 base and the J gene lost 7 bases, with 13 bases spanning the gap. Germline CDR1 and CDR2: SGDLS and YYNGEE. Written as DNA, the CDR3 is TGTGCCAGCAGCGTACGGTCGGACGGCAATACGCAGTATTTT. Translated: CASSVRSDGNTQYF.

Only a few counts were recorded for this clonotype. This sequence joins TRBV5-1 and TRBJ2-1; TRBD2 matches 9 bases. Germline V gives CDR1 SGHRS, CDR2 YFSETQ. Trimming removed 5 bases from V and 5 bases from J; junction bases left unmatched: 5. The CDR3 is 14 residues long. The CDR3 region is CASRWAGGNNEQFF. CDR3 sequence (DNA): TGCGCCAGCAGATGGGCGGGGGGGAACAATGAGCAGTTCTTC. Looking up the rest from reference TRBV5-1 and TRBJ2-1 gives the full variable domain: KAGVTQTPRYLIKTRGQQVTLSCSPISGHRSVSWYQQTPGQGLQFLFEYFSETQRNKGNFPGRFSGRQFSNSRSEMNVSTLELGDSALYLCASRWAGGNNEQFFGPGTRLTVL.

The chain has TRBV9 and TRBJ2-1; no definite D call. CDR1 and CDR2 from the germline V gene are SGDLS and YYNGEE. CDR3 length: 15 amino acids. Trimming removed 0 bases at V and 8 bases at J, with 15 bases between. CDR3 amino acids: CASSVGTDVVYEQFF. The DNA for the CDR3 is TGTGCCAGCAGCGTAGGAACCGATGTGGTGTATGAGCAGTTCTTC.

This clonotype has only a few counts. The chain is built from TRBV7-3 and TRBJ2-1; 8 bases map to TRBD2. The V gene's germline CDR1 is SGHTA and CDR2 FQGTGA. The trim removed 1 base at V and 4 bases at J, leaving 6 bases unmatched. The CDR3 is 16 residues long. CDR3 bases: TGTGCCAGCAGCTTAATAGGTAGCGGGGATTACAATGAGCAGTTCTTC. It specifies CASSLIGSGDYNEQFF. Supplemented by reference TRBV7-3 and TRBJ2-1, the full variable domain reads GAGVSQTPSNKVTEKGKYVELRCDPISGHTALYWYRQSLGQGPEFLIYFQGTGAADDSGLPNDRFFAVRPEGSVSTLKIQRTERGDSAVYLCASSLIGSGDYNEQFFGPGTRLTVL.

This clonotype was counted a few times. The chain recombines TRBV4-2 with TRBJ2-5; the D is unclear. Germline CDR1 reads LGHNA; CDR2 reads YNFKEQ. There are 13 residues in the CDR3. V was pared by 2 bases and J by 5 bases, with 9 bases between. The CDR3 sequence is CASSQLARETQYF. In DNA, the CDR3 is TGTGCCAGCAGCCAATTAGCCCGCGAGACCCAGTACTTC.

About this clonotype itself: Mismatch with germline at one junction end may stem from a read error. The chain couples TRBV29-1 to TRBJ2-3; a weak D match, TRBD2 (6 bases). CDR3 length: 12 residues. The germline gives CDR1 SQVTM, CDR2 ANQGSEA. CDR3 in amino acids: CSVDGSTATQYF. CDR3 nucleotides: TGCAGCGTTGACGGGAGCACAGCTACGCAGTATTTT.

This clonotype was recorded many times. V and J are TRBV29-1 and TRBJ1-2; 9 bases map to TRBD1. Trimming took 5 bases from V and 1 from J; bases not matched to a gene: 11. The CDR3 extends over 16 amino acids. Looked up from germline, CDR1 is SQVTM and CDR2 is ANQGSEA. CDR3 region: CSVPFTQGALNYGYTF. CDR3 in DNA: TGCAGCGTTCCGTTCACACAGGGGGCTCTTAACTATGGCTACACCTTC.

The V gene is TRBV4-2, the J gene TRBJ2-1, with 9 positions matching TRBD2. Germline CDR1 reads LGHNA; CDR2 reads YNFKEQ. The V and J ends lost 3 bases and 6 bases, in that order; junction bases with no gene match: 9. There are 16 residues in the CDR3. The CDR3 sequence: CASSQGIAGVSNEQFF. The DNA for the CDR3 is TGTGCCAGCAGCCAGGGTATAGCGGGAGTAAGCAATGAGCAGTTCTTC.

V usage is TRBV5-6 and J usage is TRBJ2-7; 8 nucleotides match TRBD2. The CDR3 has 15 residues. Germline V gene sequence: CDR1 SGHDT, CDR2 YYEEEE. The ends lost 2 bases at V and 4 bases at J; junction bases unmatched: 8. The CDR3 loop reads CASSFAIAGKYEQYF. As DNA, the CDR3 is TGTGCCAGCAGCTTTGCCATAGCGGGAAAGTACGAGCAGTACTTC.

The gene calls are TRBV28 and TRBJ2-3, with 14 bases matching TRBD2. Trimming at V came to 3 bases and at J to 4 bases, leaving 3 bases not matched to a gene. The CDR3 consists of 16 residues. Per the germline V gene, CDR1 is MDHEN and CDR2 is SYDVKM. The CDR3 bases are TGTGCCAGCAGTTTCATGACTAGCGGGAGGGCAGATACGCAGTATTTT. It specifies CASSFMTSGRADTQYF.

This clonotype has only a few counts. V usage is TRBV10-3 and J usage is TRBJ2-7, with D perhaps given as TRBD1 or TRBD2 (5 bases each). V lost 4 bases, J lost 2 bases, and 9 bases lay in between. Germline CDR1 reads ENHRY; CDR2 reads SYGVKD. The CDR3 totals 13 residues. The CDR3 loop is CAISGDGTYEQYF. The DNA for the CDR3 is TGTGCCATCAGTGGGGACGGAACCTACGAGCAGTACTTC.

This clonotype was picked up a small number of times. The gene calls are TRBV7-3 and TRBJ2-7; D is ambiguous. Germline loops: CDR1 SGHTA, CDR2 FQGTGA. V dropped 4 bases and J dropped 4 bases, with 11 bases sitting between them. The CDR3 extends over 13 amino acids. The CDR3 bases are TGTGCCAGCAGCTCCCAATCCGGGTACGAGCAGTACTTC. Amino acid sequence: CASSSQSGYEQYF.

The table lists this clonotype with a few counts. This chain joins TRBV19 and TRBJ2-3; TRBD1 agrees at 7 bases. V shed 3 bases, J shed 4 bases, and the junction held 10 bases outside the gene matches. This CDR3 comprises 16 residues. Germline values: CDR1 LNHDA, CDR2 SQIVND (reference sequence). The DNA for the CDR3 is TGTGCCAGTAGTATTCCGACAGGGAAAGGTGCAGATACGCAGTATTTT. This gives the protein CASSIPTGKGADTQYF.

The genes are TRBV2 and TRBJ1-2, with 9 bases aligning to TRBD1. With V trimmed by 2 bases and J by 3 bases, 10 bases remained unmatched. The CDR3 runs to 17 residues. In germline, CDR1 is SNHLY, CDR2 FYNNEI. The CDR3 DNA sequence: TGTGCCAGCAGTGAACGACGGGGACAGGGAAGGGACTATGGCTACACCTTC. This codes for CASSERRGQGRDYGYTF.

The V and J genes are TRBV7-9 and TRBJ2-5, with D possibly TRBD1 on 6 matching bases. Germline assignment: CDR1 SEHNR and CDR2 FQNEAQ (reference sequence). There are 14 residues in the CDR3. V gave up 3 bases and J gave up 7 bases, with 15 bases separating them. The CDR3: CASSFPDRRRTQYF. CDR3 coding DNA: TGTGCCAGCAGCTTCCCCGACAGGAGAAGGACCCAGTACTTC. The whole variable domain, remainder taken from reference TRBV7-9 and TRBJ2-5, is DTGVSQNPRHKITKRGQNVTFRCDPISEHNRLYWYRQTLGQGPEFLTYFQNEAQLEKSRLLSDRFSAERPKGSFSTLEIQRTEQGDSAMYLCASSFPDRRRTQYFGPGTRLLVL.

The chain employs TRBV7-9 and TRBJ2-3; D perhaps matches TRBD2 (6 bases). Between the trimmed V and J ends, which lost 3 bases and 5 bases, there was a span of 15 bases. Germline CDR1 and CDR2: SEHNR and FQNEAQ (reference sequence). The CDR3 consists of 15 residues. The CDR3 sequence is CASSFQTSGRDTQYF. In DNA form, the CDR3 reads TGTGCCAGCAGCTTTCAGACTAGTGGTAGAGATACGCAGTATTTT. Full variable domain (remainder filled in from reference TRBV7-9 and TRBJ2-3): DTGVSQNPRHKITKRGQNVTFRCDPISEHNRLYWYRQTLGQGPEFLTYFQNEAQLEKSRLLSDRFSAERPKGSFSTLEIQRTEQGDSAMYLCASSFQTSGRDTQYFGPGTRLTVL.

This sequence joins TRBV4-2 and TRBJ2-7; tentatively, D is TRBD2 (6 bases). The CDR3 is made up of 15 amino acids. In germline, CDR1 is LGHNA, CDR2 YNFKEQ. V lost 1 base, J lost 4 bases, and 14 bases lay in between. This chain's CDR3 is CASSQARSGPYEQYF. CDR3 bases: TGTGCCAGCAGCCAAGCGAGGAGCGGGCCTTACGAGCAGTACTTC.

As to this clonotype: The germline gene is not matched at one end of the junction; a read error may be the cause. The chain couples TRBV25-1 to TRBJ2-1; no firm D call. Germline V gene lookup returns CDR1 MGHDK and CDR2 SYGVNS. The CDR3 contains 14 residues. CDR3 loop: CASSEGRAYNKQFF. The CDR3 bases are TGTGCCAGCAGTGAAGGAAGGGCCTACAATAAGCAGTTCTTC.